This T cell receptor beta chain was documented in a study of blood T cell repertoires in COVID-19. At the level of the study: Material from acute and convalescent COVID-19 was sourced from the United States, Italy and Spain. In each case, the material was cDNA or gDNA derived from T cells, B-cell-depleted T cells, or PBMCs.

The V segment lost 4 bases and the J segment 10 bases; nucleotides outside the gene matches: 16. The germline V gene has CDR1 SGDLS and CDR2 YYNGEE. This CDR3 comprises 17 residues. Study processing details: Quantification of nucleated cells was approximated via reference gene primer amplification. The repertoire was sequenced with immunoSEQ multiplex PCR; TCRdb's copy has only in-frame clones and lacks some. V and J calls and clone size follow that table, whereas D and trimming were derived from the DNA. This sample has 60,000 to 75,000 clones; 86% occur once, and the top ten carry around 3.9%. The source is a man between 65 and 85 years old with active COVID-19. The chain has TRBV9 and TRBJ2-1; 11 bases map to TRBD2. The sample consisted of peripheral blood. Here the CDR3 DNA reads TGTGCCAGCAGCCCCCCCGGGGCTAGCGGGAGGTGGGACGAGCAGTTCTTC. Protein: CASSPPGASGRWDEQFF.